These 3 T cell receptor beta chains came from one sample sequenced in a study of blood T cells in healthy people across ages (dated by TCRdb to between 2014 and 2017). The library relied on 5' RACE. Instrument on record: Illumina HiSeq 2500. The second PCR ran for about 6 to 11 cycles and used a J-beta primer mix along with a sample-barcoded 5' primer. TCRdb reprocessed the public reads (quality trimming at Q25 with fastp, clone calling with MiXCR) and kept in-frame beta chains. Each CDR3 protein gets just one entry, which takes the most common genes and DNA from the rows behind it. Recorded for this sample are about 600,000 distinct CDR3 sequences; about 45% of them occurred a single time. 20% to 25% of the sample belongs to the ten largest clones. Material for sequencing was blood. All receptors come from a man aged 80 or over in good health.

The V and J genes are TRBV2 and TRBJ1-1, with 8 positions matching TRBD1. Germline trimming cut 7 bases from V and 1 base from J; bases unmatched to any gene: 2. The CDR3 is 13 residues long. Germline V CDR1 and CDR2: SNHLY, FYNNEI. The CDR3 sequence is CASTGGRNTEAFF. CDR3 nucleotides: TGTGCCAGCACAGGGGGCCGGAACACTGAAGCTTTCTTT.

There are many counts of this clonotype. The V and J genes are TRBV7-2 and TRBJ2-7; no definite D call. With 3 bases removed from V and 2 bases from J, the gap between germline ends came to 8 bases. Germline V gene sequence: CDR1 SGHTA, CDR2 FQGNSA. The CDR3 spans 13 residues. CDR3 nucleotide sequence: TGTGCCAGCAGCTTTCAGGTTACCTACGAGCAGTACTTC. It translates to CASSFQVTYEQYF.

The CDR3 here is CSAYPGTGVNTEAFF. CDR3 DNA sequence: TGCAGTGCGTACCCGGGGACAGGAGTTAACACTGAAGCTTTCTTT. The genes are TRBV20-1 and TRBJ1-1; 8 bases match TRBD1. The CDR3 length is 15 residues. With V trimmed by 6 bases and J by 2 bases, 11 bases remained unmatched. The V gene's germline CDR1 is DFQATT and CDR2 SNEGSKA (reference sequence).